This entry features one TCR beta chain sequence. As yet, its antigen is unknown. This specimen comes from a study of PD-1 blockade in classical Hodgkin lymphoma. Study context: Nivolumab was given intravenously to patients at 3 mg/kg every 2 weeks.

The time point was: cycle 4 day 1 (C4D1), after 6 weeks of nivolumab. Each patient's relapse followed autologous stem cell transplantation, and brentuximab vedotin exposure varied. The study, taken as a whole, reports: Complete responders entered with baseline diversity on par with newly diagnosed patients, the results showed. A significant rise in TCR diversity by C4D1 was seen for CD4+ but not CD8+ cells. Patients starting nivolumab under 1 year after ASCT were excluded.

This table comes from immunoSEQ multiplex PCR, and its TCRdb copy is limited to in-frame clones, with some not included. The sample lists under 50,000 clones, 60% to 75% occurring once. V lost 1 base and J lost 4, with 17 bases in between. This CDR3 region has 16 residues. Germline CDR1 is SGHNT and CDR2 is YYREEE (reference sequence). This TCR came from a human donor with classical Hodgkin lymphoma. V usage is TRBV5-4 and J usage is TRBJ1-1, with D tentatively TRBD1 (5 bases). Sequencing was performed on peripheral blood mononuclear cells (PBMCs), taken before the fourth cycle of nivolumab. CDR3 amino acids: CASSLKVGGFGTEAFF. The CDR3 bases are TGTGCCAGCAGCTTGAAGGTGGGGGGATTCGGCACTGAAGCTTTCTTT.